The 16 T cell receptor beta chains listed next were all sequenced from one sample in a study of cytomegalovirus exposure and HLA in healthy donors. With 60 Vbeta and 13 Jbeta primers, the PCR was carried out. Method: immunoSEQ multiplex PCR; TCRdb's copy keeps in-frame clones and lacks some. This sample's table has tens of thousands of clones. Sequencing was performed on PBMCs. These receptor sequences come from a female donor in good health and CMV-seropositive.

V gene TRBV15 combines with J gene TRBJ1-5, with a tentative D call TRBD1 (6 bases). The CDR3 consists of 14 residues. Germline V lookup: CDR1 LNHNV, CDR2 YYDKDF (reference sequence). V shed 6 bases and J shed 3 bases, with 12 bases lying between them. The CDR3 reads CATRKRQDNQPQHF. The DNA of the CDR3 is TGTGCCACCAGGAAGAGACAGGACAATCAGCCCCAGCATTTT.

The gene calls are TRBV4-1 and TRBJ2-5, with 12 bases aligning to TRBD2. Germline lookup yields CDR1 MGHRA and CDR2 YSYEKL. The CDR3 covers 20 residues. With V trimmed by 1 base and J by 1 base, 13 bases remained unmatched. The CDR3 region is CASSQVSSRLAGAFQETQYF. The DNA for the CDR3 is TGCGCCAGCAGCCAAGTCTCGTCAAGACTAGCGGGGGCCTTCCAAGAGACCCAGTACTTC.

The chain joins TRBV6-5 to TRBJ2-5, with a weak D call TRBD1 (6 bases). This CDR3 has 16 residues. V dropped 0 bases and J dropped 5 bases, with 16 bases sitting between them. The germline gives CDR1 MNHEY, CDR2 SVGAGI. CDR3 in DNA: TGTGCCAGCAGTTACTCGCCCCTAGGGGGTGGCGAGACCCAGTACTTC. Protein sequence: CASSYSPLGGGETQYF.

The V call is TRBV18, the J call TRBJ2-7; 7 bases line up with TRBD1. The ends lost 5 bases at V and 2 bases at J; junction bases unmatched: 12. CDR1 is KGHSH and CDR2 is LQKENI in the germline V gene. The CDR3 has 16 residues. CDR3 sequence reads: CASSVQSPTGTYEQYF. The CDR3 coding sequence is TGTGCCAGCTCAGTCCAATCTCCGACAGGGACCTACGAGCAGTACTTC.

The chain combines TRBV7-2 with TRBJ2-7, with TRBD1 identical over 7 bases. J gave up 0 bases and V 6 bases, and 8 bases lay outside the gene matches. Germline V gives CDR1 SGHTA, CDR2 FQGNSA. This CDR3 comprises 15 residues. The CDR3 region has the DNA TGTGCCAGCAGACTAAAGAGGGACAGCTCCTACGAGCAGTACTTC. Its protein is CASRLKRDSSYEQYF.

V gene TRBV14 combines with J gene TRBJ1-2; D possibly corresponds to TRBD1 (5 bases). V was cut by 4 bases and J by 7 bases, with 13 bases left in between. This CDR3 is 13 amino acids long. The germline V gene encodes CDR1 SGHDN and CDR2 FVKESK. The CDR3, as DNA: TGTGCCAGCAGCCCGGTCGGGGGTGCTGGCTACACCTTC. Amino acids: CASSPVGGAGYTF.

In nucleotides, the CDR3 is TGTGCCAGCAGCTCAATAGCGGGAGACGAGCAGTACTTC. Its translation: CASSSIAGDEQYF. V is TRBV7-9 and J is TRBJ2-7; TRBD2 matches at 9 bases. V was clipped by 4 bases and J by 5 bases; unmatched bases: 3. Germline CDR1 SEHNR, CDR2 FQNEAQ (reference sequence). CDR3 size: 13 residues.

The chain carries TRBV4-3 and TRBJ2-3, with 7 bases that match TRBD2. Per the germline V gene, CDR1 is LGHNA and CDR2 is YSLEER. The junction had 4 bases not matched to a gene; V was cut back by 4 bases and J by 3 bases. The CDR3 covers 14 residues. The CDR3 nucleotides are TGCGCCAGCAGCCTCGGACTAGGAACAGATACGCAGTATTTT. Protein product: CASSLGLGTDTQYF.

Judged by frequency, this clone is medium-sized. The rearrangement uses TRBV28 and TRBJ2-7; TRBD1 might be the D (6 bases). The germline CDR1 and CDR2 sequences are MDHEN and SYDVKM. Trimming removed 4 bases at V and 4 bases at J, with 17 bases between. The CDR3 has 15 amino acids. The CDR3 DNA follows: TGTGCCAGCAGTTCCAAACAGGGCAGTCCGTACGAGCAGTACTTC. Residues: CASSSKQGSPYEQYF.

The V call is TRBV6-1, the J call TRBJ2-7; no firm D call. Germline CDR1 is MNHNS and CDR2 is SASEGT. V was clipped by 6 bases and J by 0 bases, with 9 bases between them. This CDR3 has 13 amino acids. In DNA, the CDR3 is TGTGCCAGCAGGTTATACAGCTCCTACGAGCAGTACTTC. It codes for CASRLYSSYEQYF.

The V call is TRBV29-1, the J call TRBJ2-3, with 8 bases that match TRBD1. CDR3 length: 15 residues. Germline V lookup: CDR1 SQVTM, CDR2 ANQGSEA. J lost 3 bases, V lost 0 bases, and 5 bases had no gene match. The CDR3 bases are TGCAGCGTTGAAGATAGAGACAGGGGTACAGATACGCAGTATTTT. Its translation: CSVEDRDRGTDTQYF.

The J gene is TRBJ2-5, the V gene TRBV11-2; the match to TRBD2 covers 12 bases. The CDR3 consists of 16 residues. The V gene end was trimmed by 5 bases and the J gene end by 5 bases; junction bases not matched to a gene: 9. Germline assignment: CDR1 SGHAT and CDR2 FQNNGV. The CDR3 loop reads CASSPSGGAIFETQYF. CDR3 bases: TGTGCCAGCAGCCCTAGCGGGGGGGCCATCTTCGAGACCCAGTACTTC.

The J gene is TRBJ2-1, the V gene TRBV4-1; 9 positions match TRBD2. V was clipped by 2 bases and J by 3 bases; unmatched bases: 11. The CDR3 loop spans 18 amino acids. CDR1 is MGHRA and CDR2 is YSYEKL in the germline V gene. The CDR3 coding sequence is TGCGCCAGCAGCCAAACCGTAACCAGCGGGAGGATCTACAATGAGCAGTTCTTC. Encoded protein: CASSQTVTSGRIYNEQFF.

This chain joins TRBV27 and TRBJ2-1, with TRBD1 matching 11 bases. V lost 4 bases, J lost 3 bases, and 2 bases stayed unmatched. CDR3 size: 15 residues. Germline CDR1 is MNHEY and CDR2 is SMNVEV (reference sequence). The CDR3 reads CASSSGTGGYNEQFF. The CDR3 coding sequence is TGTGCCAGCAGTTCCGGGACAGGGGGCTACAATGAGCAGTTCTTC.

This chain joins TRBV18 and TRBJ2-7; 7 nucleotides match TRBD1. The CDR3 spans 17 residues. Germline V gene lookup returns CDR1 KGHSH and CDR2 LQKENI. Germline trimming cut 0 bases from V and 2 bases from J; bases unmatched to any gene: 10. DNA for the CDR3: TGTGCCAGCTCACCACCACTGGGACAGTTCGGACCCTACGAGCAGTACTTC. Its protein is CASSPPLGQFGPYEQYF.

V is TRBV7-3 and J is TRBJ2-7; 8 bases are shared with TRBD2. V trimming: 5 bases; J trimming: 5 bases; junction bases outside the gene matches: 11. The CDR3 has 15 residues. Per germline, CDR1 SGHTA and CDR2 FQGTGA. CDR3 sequence reads: CASSHTGTSRDEQYF. In DNA, the CDR3 is TGTGCCAGCAGCCATACCGGGACTAGTAGGGACGAGCAGTACTTC.